The next 10 T cell receptor beta chains were all read from a single sample in a study of technical replicates of blood from a few donors. The assay was immunoSEQ multiplex PCR, and TCRdb's table has in-frame clones only and misses some. The sample has about 14,000 clones; around 81% are singletons. Sequenced sample: PBMCs. The origin of the receptors is a human donor in good health.

The V call is TRBV25-1, the J call TRBJ2-5; 11 bases are shared with TRBD1. Germline trimming cut 4 bases from V and 5 bases from J; bases unmatched to any gene: 6. The CDR3 covers 15 residues. Germline CDR1 is MGHDK and CDR2 is SYGVNS. DNA of the CDR3: TGTGCCAGCAGTGGCGGACAGGGGGCTTGGGAGACCCAGTACTTC. It specifies CASSGGQGAWETQYF.

The genes are TRBV27 and TRBJ2-1; D may be TRBD2 (5 bases). The CDR3 runs 14 residues. Trimming pared 3 bases from V and 3 bases from J, leaving 9 bases between. Germline assignment: CDR1 MNHEY and CDR2 SMNVEV (reference sequence). CDR3 sequence: CASSFQDYYNEQFF. The CDR3 DNA follows: TGTGCCAGCAGTTTCCAAGACTACTACAATGAGCAGTTCTTC.

V usage is TRBV6-5 and J usage is TRBJ2-7; a weak D match, TRBD2 (6 bases). Trimming left V 6 bases short and J 1 base short, with 13 bases between. The CDR3 is 14 residues long. Germline V gives CDR1 MNHEY, CDR2 SVGAGI. This CDR3 reads CASRTGTGSYEQYF. The CDR3 DNA reads as TGTGCCAGCAGAACCGGGACTGGATCCTACGAGCAGTACTTC.

CDR3 protein: CAGVGQISSYEQYF. DNA for the CDR3: TGTGCCGGGGTGGGACAGATAAGCTCCTACGAGCAGTACTTC. The rearrangement joins TRBV27 to TRBJ2-7, with TRBD1 identical over 7 bases. J was trimmed by 0 bases and V by 11 bases; bases with no gene match: 10. This CDR3 region has 14 residues. Germline assignment: CDR1 MNHEY and CDR2 SMNVEV (reference sequence).

CDR3 DNA: TGCGCCAGCAGTCTCAAGGCTAGCGGAACCTACAATGAGCAGTTCTTC. Translating gives CASSLKASGTYNEQFF. The chain is built from TRBV10-1 and TRBJ2-1; 7 bases line up with TRBD2. The CDR3 has 16 residues. CDR1 WNHNN and CDR2 SYGVQD come from the germline V gene (reference sequence). V shed 5 bases and J 2 bases; nucleotides not matched to a gene: 9.

The gene calls are TRBV5-6 and TRBJ2-7; D perhaps matches TRBD2 (6 bases). V shed 4 bases and J shed 7 bases, with 18 bases lying between them. This CDR3 has 14 residues. Germline loops: CDR1 SGHDT, CDR2 YYEEEE. CDR3: CASSPGDSRWEQYF. CDR3 DNA: TGTGCCAGCAGCCCGGGGGACTCTCGGTGGGAGCAGTACTTC.

V gene TRBV25-1 combines with J gene TRBJ1-1, with a weak D call TRBD1 (6 bases). Trimming pared 4 bases from V and 11 bases from J, leaving 14 bases between. This CDR3 contains 12 residues. CDR1 and CDR2 from the germline V gene are MGHDK and SYGVNS. CDR3 sequence: CASSGRGGRAFF. The CDR3, as DNA: TGTGCCAGCAGTGGCAGGGGCGGAAGGGCTTTCTTT.

The chain joins TRBV19 to TRBJ1-5; D gene ambiguous. CDR3 size: 13 residues. Germline-derived CDR1 and CDR2 are LNHDA and SQIVND (reference sequence). Trimming left V 5 bases short and J 2 bases short, with 7 bases between. The CDR3 bases are TGTGCCAGTAGTTGGGAGGGCAATCAGCCCCAGCATTTT. The encoded protein is CASSWEGNQPQHF.

This chain uses TRBV28 with TRBJ2-3, with TRBD2 matching 7 bases. The CDR3 totals 17 residues. Germline loops: CDR1 MDHEN, CDR2 SYDVKM. V shed 6 bases and J 2 bases; nucleotides not matched to a gene: 14. CDR3: CASSLGEGRDYTDTQYF. The CDR3 DNA sequence: TGTGCCAGCAGCCTCGGGGAGGGCCGAGATTACACAGATACGCAGTATTTT.

CDR3 nucleotides: TGTGCCAGGCTGAGGGACAGGGGCTACACCTTC. This translates into CARLRDRGYTF. The chain joins TRBV6-4 to TRBJ1-2; 8 positions match TRBD1. V dropped 9 bases and J dropped 8; count of bases not matched to a gene: 5. The CDR3 is made up of 11 amino acids. CDR1 and CDR2 from the germline V gene are MRHNA and SNTAGT.